This T cell receptor beta chain is from a study of T cells in Graves' hyperthyroidism and ophthalmopathy. This sample holds PBMCs from under 11 ml fresh peripheral blood. CDR3 size: 14 residues. V lost 2 bases and J 3 bases, leaving 9 bases between the germline ends. Germline V gene lookup returns CDR1 SGHTA and CDR2 FQGNSA. In this sample, this clonotype turned up many times. Researchers amplified the TCR beta CDR3 regions from RNA transcripts. A set of HTBI primers served as the primers for a first-round RT-PCR of the TCR CDR3. TCRdb called the multiplex PCR reads again in MiXCR, with one record for every CDR3 protein. Of around 350,000 distinct CDR3 sequences in the sample, roughly 15% were seen once.

V gene TRBV7-2 combines with J gene TRBJ2-3; D not resolved. The receptor comes from a woman in her 30s with Graves' ophthalmopathy. The sequencing input was blood. The CDR3 reads CASSLKVGTDTQYF. The DNA for the CDR3 is TGTGCCAGCAGCTTAAAGGTTGGGACAGATACGCAGTATTTT. Looking up the rest from reference TRBV7-2 and TRBJ2-3 gives the full variable domain: GAGVSQSPSNKVTEKGKDVELRCDPISGHTALYWYRQSLGQGLEFLIYFQGNSAPDKSGLPSDRFSAERTGGSVSTLTIQRTQQEDSAVYLCASSLKVGTDTQYFGPGTRLTVL.